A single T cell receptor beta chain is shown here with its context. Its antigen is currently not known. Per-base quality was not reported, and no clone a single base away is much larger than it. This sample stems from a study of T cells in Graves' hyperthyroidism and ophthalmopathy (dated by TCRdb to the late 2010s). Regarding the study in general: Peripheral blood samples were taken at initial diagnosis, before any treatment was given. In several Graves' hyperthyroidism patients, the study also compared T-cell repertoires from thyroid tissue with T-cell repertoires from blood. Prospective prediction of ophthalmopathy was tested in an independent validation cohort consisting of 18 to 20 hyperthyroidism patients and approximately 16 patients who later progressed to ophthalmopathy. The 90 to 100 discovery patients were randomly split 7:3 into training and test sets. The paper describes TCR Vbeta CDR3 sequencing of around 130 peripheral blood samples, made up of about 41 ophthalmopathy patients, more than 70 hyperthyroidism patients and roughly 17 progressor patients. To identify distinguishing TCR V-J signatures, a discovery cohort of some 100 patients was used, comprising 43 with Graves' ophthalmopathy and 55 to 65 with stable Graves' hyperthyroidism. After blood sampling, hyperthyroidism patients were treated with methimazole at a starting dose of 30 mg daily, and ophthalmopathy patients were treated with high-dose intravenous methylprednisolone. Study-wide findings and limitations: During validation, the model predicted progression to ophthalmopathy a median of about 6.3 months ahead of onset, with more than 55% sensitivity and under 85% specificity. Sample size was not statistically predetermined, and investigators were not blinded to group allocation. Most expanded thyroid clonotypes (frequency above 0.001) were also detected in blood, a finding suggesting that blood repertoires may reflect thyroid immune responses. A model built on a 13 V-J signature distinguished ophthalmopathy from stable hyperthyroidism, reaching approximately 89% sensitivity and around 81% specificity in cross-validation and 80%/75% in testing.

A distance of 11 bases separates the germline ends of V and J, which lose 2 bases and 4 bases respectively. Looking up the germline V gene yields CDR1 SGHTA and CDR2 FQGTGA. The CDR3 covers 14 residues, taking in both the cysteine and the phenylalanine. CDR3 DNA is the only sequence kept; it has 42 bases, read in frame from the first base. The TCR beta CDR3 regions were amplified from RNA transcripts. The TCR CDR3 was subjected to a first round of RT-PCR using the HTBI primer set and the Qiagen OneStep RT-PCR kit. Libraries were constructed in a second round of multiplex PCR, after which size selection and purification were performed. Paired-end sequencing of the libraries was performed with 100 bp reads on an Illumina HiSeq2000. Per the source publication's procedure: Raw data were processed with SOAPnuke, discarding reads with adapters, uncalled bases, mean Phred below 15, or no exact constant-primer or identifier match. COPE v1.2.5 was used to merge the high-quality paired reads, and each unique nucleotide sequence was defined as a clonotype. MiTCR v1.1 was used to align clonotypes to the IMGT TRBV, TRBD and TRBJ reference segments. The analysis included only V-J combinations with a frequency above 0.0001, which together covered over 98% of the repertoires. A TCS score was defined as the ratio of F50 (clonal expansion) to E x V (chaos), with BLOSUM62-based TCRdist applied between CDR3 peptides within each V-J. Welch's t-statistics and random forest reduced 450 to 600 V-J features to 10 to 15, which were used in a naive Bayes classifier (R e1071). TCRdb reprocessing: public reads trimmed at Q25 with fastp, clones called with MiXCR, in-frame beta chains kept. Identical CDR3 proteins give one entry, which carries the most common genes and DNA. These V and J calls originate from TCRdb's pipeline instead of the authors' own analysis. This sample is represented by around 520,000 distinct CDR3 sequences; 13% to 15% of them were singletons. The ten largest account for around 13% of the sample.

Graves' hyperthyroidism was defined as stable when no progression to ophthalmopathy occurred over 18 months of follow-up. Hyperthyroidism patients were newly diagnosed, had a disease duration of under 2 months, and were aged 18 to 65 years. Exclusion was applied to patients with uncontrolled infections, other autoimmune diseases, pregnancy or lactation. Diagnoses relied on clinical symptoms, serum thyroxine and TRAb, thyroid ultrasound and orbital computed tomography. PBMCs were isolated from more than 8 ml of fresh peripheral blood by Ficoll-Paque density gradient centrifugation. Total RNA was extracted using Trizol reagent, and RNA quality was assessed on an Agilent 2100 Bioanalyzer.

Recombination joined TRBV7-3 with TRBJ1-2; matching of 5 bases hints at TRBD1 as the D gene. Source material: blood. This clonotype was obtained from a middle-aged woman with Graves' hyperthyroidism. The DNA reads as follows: TGTGCCAGCAGCTTATATCCAGGGCGCTATGGCTACACCTTC. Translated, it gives CASSLYPGRYGYTF. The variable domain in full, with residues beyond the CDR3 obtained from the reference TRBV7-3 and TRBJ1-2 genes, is GAGVSQTPSNKVTEKGKYVELRCDPISGHTALYWYRQSLGQGPEFLIYFQGTGAADDSGLPNDRFFAVRPEGSVSTLKIQRTERGDSAVYLCASSLYPGRYGYTFGSGTRLTVV.